The TCR beta chain described here comes from a study of PD-1 blockade in classical Hodgkin lymphoma. Notes on the study in general: The study found complete responders had baseline diversity similar to newly diagnosed patients. Newly diagnosed patients reportedly trailed healthy donors in baseline TCR diversity. The CD4+ diversity rise by C4D1 was clearest in complete responders.

Here immunoSEQ multiplex PCR was the method, and the copy in TCRdb shows in-frame clones only, minus some. The sample has roughly 100,000 clones; around 93% are singletons. Germline CDR1 MGHRA, CDR2 YSYEKL. The V gene lost 0 bases and the J gene lost 4 bases, with 9 bases spanning the gap. The CDR3 sequence is 14 residues long. With respect to this clone: What it binds is unknown.

Documented time point: cycle 4 day 1 (C4D1), after five to seven weeks of nivolumab. Brentuximab vedotin exposure varied, and every patient relapsed after autologous stem cell transplantation. The source was peripheral blood mononuclear cells (PBMCs), collected before the fourth cycle of nivolumab. This chain links TRBV4-1 with TRBJ2-5; D possibly corresponds to TRBD1 (5 bases). This receptor was obtained from a human donor with classical Hodgkin lymphoma. This CDR3 reads CASSQEPRVETQYF. The CDR3 DNA is TGCGCCAGCAGCCAAGAACCCAGGGTAGAGACCCAGTACTTC.